Listed here are 19 T cell receptor beta chains from one sample, sequenced in a study of blood T cells in healthy people across ages. Combining a sample-barcoded 5' primer with a J-beta primer mix, a second PCR ran for roughly 6 to 11 cycles. TCRdb reanalysed the 5' RACE reads using MiXCR and keeps one entry per CDR3 protein. The sample includes about 970,000 distinct CDR3 sequences, roughly half of them seen just once. Input material: blood. The receptor set was obtained from a woman aged 55-70 years in good health.

The rearrangement uses TRBV4-1 and TRBJ1-5; 8 bases map to TRBD1. The junction had 2 bases not matched to a gene; V was cut back by 1 base and J by 3 bases. Germline V gene sequence: CDR1 MGHRA, CDR2 YSYEKL. The length of the CDR3 is 15 residues. CDR3 sequence (DNA): TGCGCCAGCAGCCAAGCAGGGGGCGTCAATCAGCCCCAGCATTTT. Protein product: CASSQAGGVNQPQHF.

This clonotype has just one count. The chain is built from TRBV3-1 and TRBJ2-5; 10 bases are a match to TRBD2. The junction had 9 bases not matched to a gene; V was cut back by 3 bases and J by 11 bases. Germline CDR1 LGHDT, CDR2 YNNKEL (reference sequence). The CDR3 consists of 14 residues. Here the CDR3 DNA reads TGTGCCAGCAGCCACCGGGTAGCGGGAGGCTCGCAGTACTTC. Translation: CASSHRVAGGSQYF.

This clonotype has just a few counts. The J gene is TRBJ2-7, the V gene TRBV6-1, with D perhaps TRBD1 (6 bases). The CDR3 consists of 14 residues. Germline CDR1 is MNHNS and CDR2 is SASEGT. V lost 3 bases and J 2 bases, leaving 11 bases between the germline ends. The CDR3 region is CASSETRGTYEQYF. The CDR3 coding sequence is TGTGCCAGCAGTGAGACAAGGGGGACCTACGAGCAGTACTTC.

About this clonotype: A read error may be the cause here, since a much bigger clone is one base away. The chain couples TRBV12-3 or TRBV12-4 to TRBJ1-6; no clear D gene. V was shortened by 2 bases and J by 8 bases, with 7 bases between the two germline ends. The CDR3 is 13 amino acids. CDR3: CASSLHTDSPLHF. CDR3 sequence (DNA): TGTGCCAGCAGTTTACACACGGATTCACCCCTCCACTTT.

The chain links TRBV11-2 to TRBJ2-6, with 11 bases matching TRBD1. V dropped 5 bases and J dropped 0; count of bases not matched to a gene: 9. Germline V CDR1 and CDR2: SGHAT, FQNNGV. The CDR3 is 19 residues long. This chain's CDR3 is CASSRTTGTGGSGANVLTF. In DNA form, the CDR3 reads TGTGCCAGCAGCCGTACGACCGGGACAGGGGGCTCTGGGGCCAACGTCCTGACTTTC.

The chain links TRBV3-1 to TRBJ2-7, with no clear D. Trimming removed 6 bases from V and 0 bases from J, with 15 bases in between. The germline V gene encodes CDR1 LGHDT and CDR2 YNNKEL (reference sequence). This CDR3 has 15 amino acids. The CDR3 sequence: CASSPTVSGSYEQYF. The CDR3 nucleotides are TGTGCCAGCAGTCCAACCGTCTCGGGCTCCTACGAGCAGTACTTC.

The chain couples TRBV25-1 to TRBJ2-7; TRBD1 matches 9 bases. The CDR3 consists of 16 residues. V lost 0 bases to trimming and J lost 2 bases; unmatched junction nucleotides: 5. Looked up from germline, CDR1 is MGHDK and CDR2 is SYGVNS. The CDR3 region is CASSEYGDRAAYEQYF. The CDR3 bases are TGTGCCAGCAGTGAATATGGGGACAGGGCGGCCTACGAGCAGTACTTC.

This clonotype was observed at least ten times. The chain carries TRBV29-1 and TRBJ2-7, with D unclear. This CDR3 comprises 12 residues. Deletions cut 1 base from V and 2 bases from J, with 6 bases between. CDR1 is SQVTM and CDR2 is ANQGSEA in the germline V gene. CDR3 DNA: TGCAGCGTTGAAGGGGGTCCCTACGAGCAGTACTTC. Its protein is CSVEGGPYEQYF.

The chain employs TRBV20-1 and TRBJ2-7; 7 bases align to TRBD1. V dropped 5 bases and J dropped 2; count of bases not matched to a gene: 3. CDR1 and CDR2 (germline): DFQATT, SNEGSKA (reference sequence). The CDR3 extends over 12 amino acids. The CDR3 protein is CSAEGTAYEQYF. CDR3 in DNA: TGCAGTGCTGAGGGGACAGCCTACGAGCAGTACTTC.

This clonotype was seen at least ten times. The chain links TRBV29-1 to TRBJ2-3; TRBD2 is a possible D gene (6 bases). CDR3 length: 19 amino acids. Trimming took off 7 bases at V and 3 bases at J, with 32 bases between the two ends. Per the germline V gene, CDR1 is SQVTM and CDR2 is ANQGSEA. CDR3 nucleotides: TGCAGCGCCCTGGGTTTGACGGGAGTCCAGTTTCAACGAACAGATACGCAGTATTTT. It specifies CSALGLTGVQFQRTDTQYF.

In this sample, this clonotype turned up a few times. The CDR3 bases are TGTGCCAGCAGTGGCAGCTTCCCCTACGAGCAGTACTTC. Translated, it gives CASSGSFPYEQYF. V usage is TRBV27 and J usage is TRBJ2-7; D is uncertain. Germline V gives CDR1 MNHEY, CDR2 SMNVEV (reference sequence). CDR3 length: 13 amino acids. Trimming shortened V by 5 bases and J by 2 bases, and 10 bases separated the two germline ends.

This clonotype was counted between two and nine times. V usage is TRBV20-1 and J usage is TRBJ1-1; tentatively, D is TRBD1 (6 bases). Germline V lookup: CDR1 DFQATT, CDR2 SNEGSKA (reference sequence). The V end lost 1 base, the J end lost 10 bases, and 16 bases lay between the germline ends. This CDR3 is built from 13 residues. The CDR3 sequence is CSARVHRVRRAFF. The CDR3 DNA reads TGCAGTGCTAGAGTCCACAGGGTTCGACGAGCTTTCTTT.

The chain is built from TRBV7-9 and TRBJ2-3; 9 bases are shared with TRBD2. From germline, CDR1 is SEHNR and CDR2 FQNEAQ (reference sequence). V trimming: 6 bases; J trimming: 4 bases; junction bases outside the gene matches: 14. The CDR3 totals 17 residues. CDR3 nucleotides: TGTGCCAGCAGTCGCCGGCTAGCGGGACTGTCATCAGATACGCAGTATTTT. Encoded protein: CASSRRLAGLSSDTQYF.

In its sample, this clonotype was seen many times. This chain connects TRBV18 to TRBJ2-6; D is perhaps TRBD1 or TRBD2 (6 bases each). CDR1 KGHSH and CDR2 LQKENI come from the germline V gene. V lost 3 bases to trimming and J lost 2 bases, with 8 bases between them. CDR3 length: 15 residues. CDR3 sequence: CASSPRGAGANVLTF. The DNA for the CDR3 is TGTGCCAGCTCACCGAGGGGGGCTGGGGCCAACGTCCTGACTTTC.

The V and J genes are TRBV2 and TRBJ2-3; 12 bases align to TRBD2. The V gene's germline CDR1 is SNHLY and CDR2 FYNNEI. The CDR3 totals 17 residues. With 3 bases clipped from V and 3 bases from J, the junction kept 7 bases outside the gene matches. DNA for the CDR3: TGTGCCAGCAGTGAGCTCGGCCTAGCGGGAGGGACAGATACGCAGTATTTT. Translation gives CASSELGLAGGTDTQYF.

In this sample, this clonotype turned up a few times. The J gene is TRBJ2-7, the V gene TRBV30, with TRBD2 matching over 7 bases. Trimming cost V 5 bases and J 1 base; bases outside gene matches: 2. CDR3 length: 12 residues. CDR1 and CDR2 (germline): GTSNPN, SVGIG (reference sequence). CDR3 sequence reads: CAWGGLSYEQYF. CDR3 nucleotides: TGTGCCTGGGGGGGACTATCCTACGAGCAGTACTTC.

In its sample, this clonotype was seen a few times. The chain recombines TRBV18 with TRBJ2-3; no clear D. V shed 5 bases and J shed 1 base, with 7 bases lying between them. Germline-derived CDR1 and CDR2 are KGHSH and LQKENI. This CDR3 is built from 13 residues. The CDR3 nucleotides are TGTGCCAGCTCAGAACTCCGCACAGATACGCAGTATTTT. Its translation is CASSELRTDTQYF.

A single count supports this clonotype. The chain carries TRBV10-3 and TRBJ1-1, with 8 bases that match TRBD1. The V and J ends lost 6 bases and 0 bases, in that order; junction bases with no gene match: 3. The CDR3 spans 14 residues. CDR1 and CDR2 from the germline V gene are ENHRY and SYGVKD. The CDR3 is CAISEDRVNTEAFF. DNA for the CDR3: TGTGCCATCAGCGAGGACAGGGTGAACACTGAAGCTTTCTTT.

CDR3 sequence reads: CSALFPSVRDRDLLFF. CDR3 bases: TGCAGTGCTCTGTTCCCTTCTGTCCGGGACAGGGATCTACTGTTTTTT. This chain uses TRBV20-1 with TRBJ1-4; TRBD1 matches 9 bases. This CDR3 contains 16 residues. Germline-derived CDR1 and CDR2 are DFQATT and SNEGSKA (reference sequence). V was pared by 5 bases and J by 13 bases, with 20 bases of the junction left unmatched.